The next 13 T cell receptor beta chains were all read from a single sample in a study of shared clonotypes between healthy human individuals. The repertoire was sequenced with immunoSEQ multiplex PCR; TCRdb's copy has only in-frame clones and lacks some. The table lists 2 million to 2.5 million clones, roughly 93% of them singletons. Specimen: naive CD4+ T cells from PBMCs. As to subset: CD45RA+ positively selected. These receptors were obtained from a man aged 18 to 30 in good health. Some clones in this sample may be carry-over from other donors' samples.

The CDR3 sequence: CASSLPGVEDTQYF. In nucleotides, the CDR3 is TGCGCCAGCAGCTTGCCGGGAGTAGAAGATACGCAGTATTTT. The V call is TRBV5-1, the J call TRBJ2-3; D may be TRBD2 (6 bases). V lost 1 base and J 5 bases, leaving 11 bases between the germline ends. This CDR3 is built from 14 residues. CDR1 and CDR2 from the germline V gene are SGHRS and YFSETQ. The whole variable domain, filled in from reference TRBV5-1 and TRBJ2-3, reads KAGVTQTPRYLIKTRGQQVTLSCSPISGHRSVSWYQQTPGQGLQFLFEYFSETQRNKGNFPGRFSGRQFSNSRSEMNVSTLELGDSALYLCASSLPGVEDTQYFGPGTRLTVL.

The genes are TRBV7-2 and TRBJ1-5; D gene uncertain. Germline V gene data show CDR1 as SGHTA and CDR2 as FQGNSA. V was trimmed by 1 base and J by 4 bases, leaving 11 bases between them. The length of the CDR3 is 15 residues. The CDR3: CASSLDWGGNQPQHF. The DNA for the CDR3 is TGTGCCAGCAGCTTAGACTGGGGAGGGAATCAGCCCCAGCATTTT.

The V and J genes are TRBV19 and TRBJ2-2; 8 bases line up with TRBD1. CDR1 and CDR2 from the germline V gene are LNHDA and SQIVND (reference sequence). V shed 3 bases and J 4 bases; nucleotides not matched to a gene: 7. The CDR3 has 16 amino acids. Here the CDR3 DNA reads TGTGCCAGTAGTATTTCGTCAGGGGGCAGCACCGGGGAGCTGTTTTTT. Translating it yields CASSISSGGSTGELFF.

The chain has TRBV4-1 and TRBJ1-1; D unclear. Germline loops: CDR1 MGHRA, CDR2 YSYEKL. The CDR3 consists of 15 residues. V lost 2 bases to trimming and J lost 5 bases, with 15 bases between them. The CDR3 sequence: CASSQPLAVATEAFF. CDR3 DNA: TGCGCCAGCAGCCAACCCCTCGCGGTGGCGACTGAAGCTTTCTTT.

CDR3 in amino acids: CASSYSGSRGTDTQYF. The CDR3 DNA reads as TGTGCCAGCAGTTACTCAGGAAGCAGGGGCACAGATACGCAGTATTTT. The V gene is TRBV6-5, the J gene TRBJ2-3; maybe TRBD1 (5 bases). The germline V gene has CDR1 MNHEY and CDR2 SVGAGI. Trimming took off 0 bases at V and 1 base at J, with 11 bases between the two ends. The CDR3 is made up of 16 amino acids.

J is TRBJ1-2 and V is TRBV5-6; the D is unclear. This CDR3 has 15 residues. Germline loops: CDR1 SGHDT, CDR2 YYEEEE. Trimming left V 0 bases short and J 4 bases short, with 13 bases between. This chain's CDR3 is CASSLVTEAIYGYTF. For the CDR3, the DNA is TGTGCCAGCAGCTTGGTGACGGAGGCCATCTATGGCTACACCTTC.

CDR3 loop: CASSPPDRAMNTEAFF. The CDR3 DNA follows: TGTGCCAGCTCACCCCCTGACAGAGCTATGAACACTGAAGCTTTCTTT. The genes are TRBV18 and TRBJ1-1; TRBD1 might be the D (5 bases). Germline CDR1 is KGHSH and CDR2 is LQKENI. V was shortened by 3 bases and J by 0 bases, with 14 bases between the two germline ends. The CDR3 covers 16 residues.

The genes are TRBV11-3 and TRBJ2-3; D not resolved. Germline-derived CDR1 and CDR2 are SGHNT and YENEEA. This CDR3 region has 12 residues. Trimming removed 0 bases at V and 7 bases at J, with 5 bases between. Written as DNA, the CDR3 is TGTGCCAGCAGCTTAGATAGGAATACGCAGTATTTT. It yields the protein CASSLDRNTQYF.

Written as DNA, the CDR3 is TGTGCCAGCAGCTTGGGGCCGTTAGGGATGGATACGCAGTATTTT. Protein product: CASSLGPLGMDTQYF. This rearrangement joins TRBV5-4 to TRBJ2-3; D not resolved. There are 15 residues in the CDR3. V lost 0 bases and J 6 bases, leaving 14 bases between the germline ends. Germline V gene sequence: CDR1 SGHNT, CDR2 YYREEE (reference sequence).

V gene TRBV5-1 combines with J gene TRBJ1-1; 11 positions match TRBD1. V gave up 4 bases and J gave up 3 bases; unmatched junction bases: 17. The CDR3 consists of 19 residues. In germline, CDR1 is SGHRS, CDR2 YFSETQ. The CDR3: CASSPGQGGPSFGYTEAFF. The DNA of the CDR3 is TGCGCCAGCAGCCCGGGACAGGGGGGACCTTCCTTCGGGTACACTGAAGCTTTCTTT. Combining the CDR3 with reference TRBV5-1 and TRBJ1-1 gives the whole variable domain KAGVTQTPRYLIKTRGQQVTLSCSPISGHRSVSWYQQTPGQGLQFLFEYFSETQRNKGNFPGRFSGRQFSNSRSEMNVSTLELGDSALYLCASSPGQGGPSFGYTEAFFGQGTRLTVV.

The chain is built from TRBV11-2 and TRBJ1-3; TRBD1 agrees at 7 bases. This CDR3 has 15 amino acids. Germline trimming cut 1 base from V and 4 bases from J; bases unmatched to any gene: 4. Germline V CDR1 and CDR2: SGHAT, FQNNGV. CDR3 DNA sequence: TGTGCCAGCAGCTTAGGGGGGACAGTGGGAAACACCATATATTTT. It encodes CASSLGGTVGNTIYF.

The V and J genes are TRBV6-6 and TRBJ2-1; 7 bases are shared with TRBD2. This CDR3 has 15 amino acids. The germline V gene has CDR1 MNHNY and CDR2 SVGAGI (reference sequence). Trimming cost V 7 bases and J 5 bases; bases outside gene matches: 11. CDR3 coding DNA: TGTGCCAGCAACCTCCGGTTAGCGGGCCACAATGAGCAGTTCTTC. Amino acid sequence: CASNLRLAGHNEQFF.

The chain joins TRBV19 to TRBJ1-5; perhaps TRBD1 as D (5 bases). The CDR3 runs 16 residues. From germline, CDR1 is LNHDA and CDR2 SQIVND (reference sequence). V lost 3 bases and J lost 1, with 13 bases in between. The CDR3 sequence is CASSIRRGSSNQPQHF. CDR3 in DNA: TGTGCCAGTAGTATCAGGAGGGGATCCAGCAATCAGCCCCAGCATTTT.